Below, 21 T cell receptor beta chains from the same sample are listed, as sequenced in a study of regulatory T cells in long-lasting Graves disease. Construction of TCR beta libraries relied on iRepertoire HTBI primers and on Arm-PCR targeting CDR3 regions. TCRdb re-called the multiplex PCR reads through MiXCR, storing one row per CDR3 protein. The sample carries about 360,000 distinct CDR3 sequences, 15% to 20% recorded once. The time point denotes: newly diagnosed GD, antithyroid drugs for less than 3 months. Generation of the TCR library employed RNA extracted from PBMCs. Another study also made use of these data, one on T cells in Graves' hyperthyroidism and ophthalmopathy.

The starting material was peripheral blood mononuclear cells (PBMCs), obtained at new diagnosis, from a patient treated with antithyroid drugs. The source of these receptors is a woman younger than 35 with Graves disease.

This clonotype was seen many times. The V gene is TRBV7-9, the J gene TRBJ2-5; the D is unclear. From germline, CDR1 is SEHNR and CDR2 FQNEAQ (reference sequence). The CDR3 length is 14 residues. Trimming removed 5 bases from V and 0 bases from J, with 10 bases in between. CDR3 DNA sequence: TGTGCCAGCAGCACCGCAGCGTACCAAGAGACCCAGTACTTC. The encoded protein is CASSTAAYQETQYF.

In this sample, this clonotype turned up a few times. This chain joins TRBV7-2 and TRBJ2-7, with D perhaps matching TRBD2 (5 bases). The CDR3 loop spans 13 amino acids. CDR1 is SGHTA and CDR2 is FQGNSA in the germline V gene. The V gene lost 5 bases and the J gene lost 7 bases, with 15 bases spanning the gap. In DNA form, the CDR3 reads TGTGCCAGCAGCCGCTTGGTGGGAGTGGAGCAGTACTTC. Translation gives CASSRLVGVEQYF. Full variable domain (remainder filled in from reference TRBV7-2 and TRBJ2-7): GAGVSQSPSNKVTEKGKDVELRCDPISGHTALYWYRQSLGQGLEFLIYFQGNSAPDKSGLPSDRFSAERTGGSVSTLTIQRTQQEDSAVYLCASSRLVGVEQYFGPGTRLTVT.

This clonotype has a handful of counts. The genes are TRBV3-1 and TRBJ2-2; 12 nucleotides match TRBD1. CDR3 length: 18 residues. CDR1 and CDR2 from the germline V gene are LGHDT and YNNKEL (reference sequence). The V and J ends lost 3 bases and 1 base, in that order; junction bases with no gene match: 6. The CDR3: CASSHGTGGTGNTGELFF. DNA for the CDR3: TGTGCCAGCAGCCATGGGACAGGGGGCACCGGGAACACCGGGGAGCTGTTTTTT.

V is TRBV2 and J is TRBJ1-1, with 8 positions matching TRBD1. The CDR3 sequence is 15 residues long. The germline CDR1 and CDR2 sequences are SNHLY and FYNNEI. After removal of 5 bases from V and 1 base from J, the junction contained 6 bases not matched to a gene. The CDR3 sequence is CASSLSGTGNTEAFF. DNA for the CDR3: TGTGCCAGCAGTTTGTCCGGGACAGGGAACACTGAAGCTTTCTTT.

The V gene is TRBV7-9, the J gene TRBJ2-7, with D possibly called TRBD1 or TRBD2 (5 bases each). CDR1 SEHNR and CDR2 FQNEAQ come from the germline V gene (reference sequence). Trimming shortened V by 5 bases and J by 7 bases, and 21 bases separated the two germline ends. The CDR3 is 15 amino acids. CDR3 coding DNA: TGTGCCAGCAGCCCCGCCCCCGACAGTTGGGGGGAGCAGTACTTC. Translated: CASSPAPDSWGEQYF.

This clonotype appeared a few times. CDR3 sequence reads: CASRAGAAAGELFF. CDR3 sequence (DNA): TGTGCCAGCAGAGCGGGGGCGGCGGCTGGGGAGCTGTTTTTT. The chain couples TRBV27 to TRBJ2-2, with 8 nucleotides matching TRBD2. With 6 bases clipped from V and 8 bases from J, the junction kept 8 bases outside the gene matches. Per the germline V gene, CDR1 is MNHEY and CDR2 is SMNVEV (reference sequence). The CDR3 totals 14 residues.

In its sample, this clonotype was seen many times. The chain uses TRBV28 and TRBJ2-1, with a possible D match to TRBD1 (6 bases). Trimming pared 1 base from V and 7 bases from J, leaving 14 bases between. CDR3 length: 15 amino acids. Per the germline V gene, CDR1 is MDHEN and CDR2 is SYDVKM. CDR3 protein: CASSLSQGSGNEQFF. CDR3 nucleotides: TGTGCCAGCAGTTTATCGCAGGGGAGTGGGAATGAGCAGTTCTTC.

V and J are TRBV28 and TRBJ1-6; D perhaps matches TRBD1 (6 bases). With 3 bases removed from V and 9 bases from J, the gap between germline ends came to 18 bases. Germline CDR1 is MDHEN and CDR2 is SYDVKM. This CDR3 spans 16 amino acids. In nucleotides, the CDR3 is TGTGCCAGCAGTTTGGGTGGCCCTGGGGGCCTTTCACCCCTCCACTTT. Protein sequence: CASSLGGPGGLSPLHF.

This clonotype was picked up many times. The rearrangement joins TRBV5-5 to TRBJ1-2; the D is unclear. The CDR3 has 16 amino acids. The germline V gene has CDR1 SGHKS and CDR2 YYEKEE (reference sequence). With 5 bases removed from V and 2 bases from J, the gap between germline ends came to 19 bases. The CDR3, as DNA: TGTGCCAGCAGTCCTCAGGTTGGCAGCACGAACTATGGCTACACCTTC. Amino acids: CASSPQVGSTNYGYTF.

This clonotype was observed at least ten times. The CDR3 here is CASSPTREGPEAFF. DNA of the CDR3: TGTGCCAGCAGTCCCACCAGGGAGGGCCCTGAAGCTTTCTTT. This chain connects TRBV28 to TRBJ1-1; TRBD1 might be the D (5 bases). The length of the CDR3 is 14 residues. CDR1 MDHEN and CDR2 SYDVKM come from the germline V gene. Deletions cut 5 bases from V and 6 bases from J, with 16 bases between. The whole variable domain, remainder taken from reference TRBV28 and TRBJ1-1, is DVKVTQSSRYLVKRTGEKVFLECVQDMDHENMFWYRQDPGLGLRLIYFSYDVKMKEKGDIPEGYSVSREKKERFSLILESASTNQTSMYLCASSPTREGPEAFFGQGTRLTVV.

This clonotype was seen only a few times. The rearrangement uses TRBV20-1 and TRBJ1-2; the D is unclear. The CDR3 is 11 amino acids. V lost 6 bases, J lost 4 bases, and 9 bases lay in between. The germline V gene encodes CDR1 DFQATT and CDR2 SNEGSKA (reference sequence). CDR3 in amino acids: CSAILIYGYTF. The CDR3 nucleotides read TGCAGTGCCATTCTTATCTATGGCTACACCTTC.

This clonotype was counted between two and nine times. CDR3 sequence reads: CASSYGGDTQYF. DNA of the CDR3: TGTGCCAGCAGTTATGGGGGCGATACGCAGTATTTT. The chain is built from TRBV7-9 and TRBJ2-3; the D gene is possibly TRBD1 (6 bases). The germline CDR1 and CDR2 sequences are SEHNR and FQNEAQ (reference sequence). The CDR3 sequence is 12 residues long. The V gene lost 6 bases and the J gene lost 6 bases, with 10 bases spanning the gap.

This clonotype was picked up a small number of times. V usage is TRBV27 and J usage is TRBJ1-1; no reliable D call. CDR1 MNHEY and CDR2 SMNVEV come from the germline V gene (reference sequence). This CDR3 contains 13 residues. V lost 6 bases and J 7 bases, leaving 15 bases between the germline ends. The CDR3 loop reads CASRAPPGDEAFF. The CDR3 region has the DNA TGTGCCAGCAGGGCCCCCCCGGGAGATGAAGCTTTCTTT.

This clonotype was detected many times. The chain uses TRBV7-2 and TRBJ2-7, with 10 positions matching TRBD1. The CDR3 totals 15 residues. CDR1 and CDR2 (germline): SGHTA, FQGNSA. J gave up 7 bases and V 5 bases, and 11 bases lay outside the gene matches. The CDR3, as DNA: TGTGCCAGCAGCCCCCCGGGACAGGGGCTTCGAGAGCAGTACTTC. This sequence encodes CASSPPGQGLREQYF.

The chain joins TRBV6-1 to TRBJ1-6; 9 bases line up with TRBD1. The V and J ends lost 6 bases and 1 base, in that order; junction bases with no gene match: 13. CDR3 length equals 19 residues. The germline CDR1 and CDR2 sequences are MNHNS and SASEGT. CDR3 DNA sequence: TGTGCCAGCAGACCCTTAACCTGGGACAGGGTGTCCTATAATTCACCCCTCCACTTT. Translated, it gives CASRPLTWDRVSYNSPLHF.

This chain joins TRBV24-1 and TRBJ1-6; D call uncertain. This CDR3 contains 14 residues. V was shortened by 1 base and J by 9 bases, with 9 bases between the two germline ends. Per the germline V gene, CDR1 is KGHDR and CDR2 is SFDVKD. CDR3 DNA sequence: TGTGCCACCAGTGATTTCCCCTCGGGTTCACCCCTCCACTTT. Translated, it gives CATSDFPSGSPLHF.

The chain couples TRBV20-1 to TRBJ2-3; weak D call: TRBD2 (6 bases). Germline values: CDR1 DFQATT, CDR2 SNEGSKA (reference sequence). This CDR3 is built from 13 residues. V gave up 6 bases and J gave up 6 bases, with 16 bases separating them. For the CDR3, the DNA is TGCAGTGCCCGCCGGACTATCAAGGATACGCAGTATTTT. It yields the protein CSARRTIKDTQYF.

This clonotype was seen at least ten times. V gene TRBV24-1 combines with J gene TRBJ1-2; D gene uncertain. Germline assignment: CDR1 KGHDR and CDR2 SFDVKD. The CDR3 spans 14 residues. Trimming took off 3 bases at V and 4 bases at J, with 11 bases between the two ends. This CDR3 reads CATSDHTTGYGYTF. CDR3 bases: TGTGCCACCAGTGATCACACCACGGGCTATGGCTACACCTTC.

On this clonotype itself: This may come from a read error, since a much larger clone is one base off. The J gene is TRBJ2-2, the V gene TRBV9; possibly TRBD1 for D (6 bases). Per germline, CDR1 SGDLS and CDR2 YYNGEE. The CDR3 is made up of 15 amino acids. In DNA, the CDR3 is TGTGCCAGCAGCGGAACAGGGACGAACACCGGGGAGCTGTCTTTT. This translates into CASSGTGTNTGELSF.

The V and J genes are TRBV30 and TRBJ2-3; D uncertain. There are 13 residues in the CDR3. The V end was cut by 1 base, the J end by 0 bases, with 5 bases between. CDR1 and CDR2 from the germline V gene are GTSNPN and SVGIG (reference sequence). The CDR3 coding sequence is TGTGCCTGGAGTGCCCCCAGCACAGATACGCAGTATTTT. Amino acids: CAWSAPSTDTQYF.

The rearrangement joins TRBV6-2 or TRBV6-3 to TRBJ1-2; D might be TRBD1 (6 bases). Trimming cost V 4 bases and J 6 bases, with 33 bases left between them. The CDR3 is 20 amino acids. Looked up from germline, CDR1 is MNHEY and CDR2 is SVGEGT. The CDR3 DNA sequence: TGTGCCAGCAGTTTCCCGACTAGCGGGGGCCCACGAGACACCGGGGATGGCTACACCTTC. Protein product: CASSFPTSGGPRDTGDGYTF.